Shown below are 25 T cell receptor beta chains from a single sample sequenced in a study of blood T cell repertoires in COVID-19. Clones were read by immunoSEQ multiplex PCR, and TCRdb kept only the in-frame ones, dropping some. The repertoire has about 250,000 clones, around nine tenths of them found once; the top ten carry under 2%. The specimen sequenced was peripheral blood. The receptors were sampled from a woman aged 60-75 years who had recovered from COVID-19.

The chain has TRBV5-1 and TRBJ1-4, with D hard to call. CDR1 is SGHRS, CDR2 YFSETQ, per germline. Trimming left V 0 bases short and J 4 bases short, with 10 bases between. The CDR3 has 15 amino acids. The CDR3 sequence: CASSLAGRYNEKLFF. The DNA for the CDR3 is TGCGCCAGCAGCTTGGCTGGGCGCTATAATGAAAAACTGTTTTTT.

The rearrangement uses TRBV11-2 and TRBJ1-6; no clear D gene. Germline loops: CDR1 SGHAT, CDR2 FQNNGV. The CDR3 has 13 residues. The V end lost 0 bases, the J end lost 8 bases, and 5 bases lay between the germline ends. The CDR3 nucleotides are TGTGCCAGCAGCTTAGAGGGCTATTCACCCCTCCACTTT. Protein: CASSLEGYSPLHF.

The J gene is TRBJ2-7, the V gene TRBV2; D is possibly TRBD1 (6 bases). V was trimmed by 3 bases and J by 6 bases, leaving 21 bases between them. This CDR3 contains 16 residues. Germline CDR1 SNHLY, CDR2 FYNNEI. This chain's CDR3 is CASSDGPSRGMVEQYF. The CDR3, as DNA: TGTGCCAGCAGTGACGGTCCCAGCAGGGGCATGGTCGAGCAGTACTTC.

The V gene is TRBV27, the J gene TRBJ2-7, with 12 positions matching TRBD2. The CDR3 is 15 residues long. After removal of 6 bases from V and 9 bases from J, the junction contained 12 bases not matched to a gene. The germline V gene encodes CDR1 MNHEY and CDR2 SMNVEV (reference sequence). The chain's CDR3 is CASRERGLAGPRQYF. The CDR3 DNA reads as TGTGCCAGCAGGGAGAGGGGACTAGCGGGTCCGCGGCAGTACTTC.

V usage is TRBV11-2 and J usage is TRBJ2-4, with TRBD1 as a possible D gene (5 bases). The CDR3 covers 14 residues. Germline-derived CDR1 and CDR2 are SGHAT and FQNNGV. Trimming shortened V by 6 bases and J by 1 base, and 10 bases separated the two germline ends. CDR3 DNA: TGTGCCAGCAGTAACCAGGGCGCCAAAAACATTCAGTACTTC. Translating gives CASSNQGAKNIQYF. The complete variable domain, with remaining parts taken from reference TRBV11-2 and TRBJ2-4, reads EAGVAQSPRYKIIEKRQSVAFWCNPISGHATLYWYQQILGQGPKLLIQFQNNGVVDDSQLPKDRFSAERLKGVDSTLKIQPAKLEDSAVYLCASSNQGAKNIQYFGAGTRLSVL.

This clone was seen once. The CDR3 DNA is TGTGCCAGCAGCCAAGGCGACAGACCCTACGAGCAGTACTTC. This sequence encodes CASSQGDRPYEQYF. This rearrangement joins TRBV4-2 to TRBJ2-7, with a possible D match to TRBD1 (5 bases). The germline CDR1 and CDR2 sequences are LGHNA and YNFKEQ. Trimming stripped 1 base from V and 2 bases from J, with 9 bases between. The CDR3 totals 14 residues.

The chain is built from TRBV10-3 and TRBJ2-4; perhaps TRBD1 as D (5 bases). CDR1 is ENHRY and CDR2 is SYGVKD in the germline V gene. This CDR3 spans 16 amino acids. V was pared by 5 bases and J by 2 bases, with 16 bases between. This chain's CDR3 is CAISPARVGPKNIQYF. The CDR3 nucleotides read TGTGCCATCAGTCCCGCCAGGGTAGGTCCCAAAAACATTCAGTACTTC.

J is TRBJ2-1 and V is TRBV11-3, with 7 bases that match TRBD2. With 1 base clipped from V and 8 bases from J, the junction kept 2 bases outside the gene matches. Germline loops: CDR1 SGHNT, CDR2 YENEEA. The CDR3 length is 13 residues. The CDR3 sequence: CASSLGAGDEQFF. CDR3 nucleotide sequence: TGTGCCAGCAGCTTAGGGGCGGGGGATGAGCAGTTCTTC. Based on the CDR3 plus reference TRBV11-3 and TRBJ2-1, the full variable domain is EAGVVQSPRYKIIEKKQPVAFWCNPISGHNTLYWYLQNLGQGPELLIRYENEEAVDDSQLPKDRFSAERLKGVDSTLKIQPAELGDSAVYLCASSLGAGDEQFFGPGTRLTVL.

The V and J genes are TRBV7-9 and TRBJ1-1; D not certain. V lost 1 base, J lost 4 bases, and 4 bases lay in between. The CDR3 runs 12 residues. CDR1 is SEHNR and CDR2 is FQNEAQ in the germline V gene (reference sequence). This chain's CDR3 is CASSLGSTEAFF. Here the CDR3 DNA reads TGTGCCAGCAGCTTAGGTAGCACTGAAGCTTTCTTT.

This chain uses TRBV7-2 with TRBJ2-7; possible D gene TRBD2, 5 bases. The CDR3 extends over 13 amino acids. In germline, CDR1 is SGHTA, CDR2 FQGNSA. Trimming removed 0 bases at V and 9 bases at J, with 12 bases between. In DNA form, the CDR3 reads TGTGCCAGCAGCTTAGCGGTGGCGGGTGCGCAGTACTTC. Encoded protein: CASSLAVAGAQYF.

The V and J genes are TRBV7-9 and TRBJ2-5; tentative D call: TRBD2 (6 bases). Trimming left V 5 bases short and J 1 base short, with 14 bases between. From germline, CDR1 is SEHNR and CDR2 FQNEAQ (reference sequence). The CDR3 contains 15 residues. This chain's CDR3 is CASSPSRGIQETQYF. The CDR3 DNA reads TGTGCCAGCAGCCCCTCCCGGGGGATCCAAGAGACCCAGTACTTC. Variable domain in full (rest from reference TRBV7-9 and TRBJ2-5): DTGVSQNPRHKITKRGQNVTFRCDPISEHNRLYWYRQTLGQGPEFLTYFQNEAQLEKSRLLSDRFSAERPKGSFSTLEIQRTEQGDSAMYLCASSPSRGIQETQYFGPGTRLLVL.

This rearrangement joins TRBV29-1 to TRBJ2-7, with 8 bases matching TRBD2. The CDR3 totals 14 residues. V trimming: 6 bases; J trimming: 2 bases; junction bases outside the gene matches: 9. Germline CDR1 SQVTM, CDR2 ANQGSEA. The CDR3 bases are TGCAGCGTGAAGCAGGGACTAGGAGCCTACGAGCAGTACTTC. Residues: CSVKQGLGAYEQYF.

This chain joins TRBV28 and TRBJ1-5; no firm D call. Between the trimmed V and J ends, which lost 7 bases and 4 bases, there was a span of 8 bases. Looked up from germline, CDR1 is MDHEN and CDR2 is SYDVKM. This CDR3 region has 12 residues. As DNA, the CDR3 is TGTGCCAGCACCCCCAGGAATCAGCCCCAGCATTTT. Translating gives CASTPRNQPQHF.

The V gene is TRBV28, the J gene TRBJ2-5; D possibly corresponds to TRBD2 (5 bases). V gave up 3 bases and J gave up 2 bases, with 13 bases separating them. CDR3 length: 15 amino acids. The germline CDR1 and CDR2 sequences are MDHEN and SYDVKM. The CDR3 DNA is TGTGCCAGCAGTTTTCTAGGGTCGGGACAAGAGACCCAGTACTTC. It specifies CASSFLGSGQETQYF.

The CDR3: CASLPTSGVTGELFF. The CDR3 region has the DNA TGTGCCAGCCTCCCGACTAGCGGGGTCACCGGGGAGCTGTTTTTT. The chain joins TRBV2 to TRBJ2-2; 11 bases are shared with TRBD2. J gave up 4 bases and V 8 bases, and 6 bases lay outside the gene matches. The CDR3 length is 15 residues. In germline, CDR1 is SNHLY, CDR2 FYNNEI.

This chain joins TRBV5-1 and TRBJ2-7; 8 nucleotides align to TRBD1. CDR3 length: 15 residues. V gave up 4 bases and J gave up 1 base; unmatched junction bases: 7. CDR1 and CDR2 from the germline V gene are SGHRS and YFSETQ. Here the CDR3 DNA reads TGCGCCAGCAGCCCGCTGGACAGGGCATCCTACGAGCAGTACTTC. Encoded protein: CASSPLDRASYEQYF.

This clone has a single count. The CDR3 is CASRGGPKYGYTF. The DNA of the CDR3 is TGTGCCAGCAGGGGGGGGCCGAAATATGGCTACACCTTC. V gene TRBV28 combines with J gene TRBJ1-2; weak D call: TRBD1 (6 bases). Per germline, CDR1 MDHEN and CDR2 SYDVKM. There are 13 residues in the CDR3. V dropped 6 bases and J dropped 5 bases, with 13 bases sitting between them.

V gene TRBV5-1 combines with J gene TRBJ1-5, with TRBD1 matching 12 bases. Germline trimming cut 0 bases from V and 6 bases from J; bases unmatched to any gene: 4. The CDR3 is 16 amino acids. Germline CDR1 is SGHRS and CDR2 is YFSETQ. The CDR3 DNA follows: TGCGCCAGCAGCTTGGTTGGGACAGGGGGCAGTCAGCCCCAGCATTTT. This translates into CASSLVGTGGSQPQHF.

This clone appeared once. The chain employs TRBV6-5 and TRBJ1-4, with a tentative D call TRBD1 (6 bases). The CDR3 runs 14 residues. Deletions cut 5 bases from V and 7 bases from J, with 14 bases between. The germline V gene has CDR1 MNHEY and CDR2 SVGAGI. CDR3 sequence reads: CASSRQAGLEKLFF. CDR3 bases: TGTGCCAGCAGTCGACAGGCAGGTCTTGAAAAACTGTTTTTT.

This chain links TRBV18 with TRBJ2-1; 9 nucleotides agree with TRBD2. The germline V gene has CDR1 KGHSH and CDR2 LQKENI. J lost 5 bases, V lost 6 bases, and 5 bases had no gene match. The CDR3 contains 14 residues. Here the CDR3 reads CASSPGTSNNEQFF. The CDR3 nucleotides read TGTGCCAGCTCCCCGGGGACTAGCAACAATGAGCAGTTCTTC. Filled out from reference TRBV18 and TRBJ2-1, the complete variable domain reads NAGVMQNPRHLVRRRGQEARLRCSPMKGHSHVYWYRQLPEEGLKFMVYLQKENIIDESGMPKERFSAEFPKEGPSILRIQQVVRGDSAAYFCASSPGTSNNEQFFGPGTRLTVL.

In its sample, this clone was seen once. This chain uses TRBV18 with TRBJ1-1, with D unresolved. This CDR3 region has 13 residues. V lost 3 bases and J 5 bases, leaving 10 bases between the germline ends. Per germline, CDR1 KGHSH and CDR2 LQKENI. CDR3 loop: CASSPNQDTEAFF. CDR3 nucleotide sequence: TGTGCCAGCTCACCCAATCAGGATACTGAAGCTTTCTTT.

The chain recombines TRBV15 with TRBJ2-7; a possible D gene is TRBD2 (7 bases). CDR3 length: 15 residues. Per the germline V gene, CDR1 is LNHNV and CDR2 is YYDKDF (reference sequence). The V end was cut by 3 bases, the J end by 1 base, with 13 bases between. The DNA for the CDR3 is TGTGCCACCAGCAGTGGGGGGGGCGGATCCTACGAGCAGTACTTC. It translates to CATSSGGGGSYEQYF.

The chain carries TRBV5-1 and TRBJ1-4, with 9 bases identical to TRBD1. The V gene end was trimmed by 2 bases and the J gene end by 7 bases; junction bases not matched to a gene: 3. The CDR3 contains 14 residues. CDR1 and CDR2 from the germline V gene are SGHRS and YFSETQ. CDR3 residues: CASSFGQGSEKLFF. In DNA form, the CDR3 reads TGCGCCAGCAGCTTCGGACAGGGGAGTGAAAAACTGTTTTTT.

DNA of the CDR3: TGTGCCAGCAGCGTGGGGGGGGGCTTCGGCACAGATACGCAGTATTTT. Protein sequence: CASSVGGGFGTDTQYF. J is TRBJ2-3 and V is TRBV9, with D possibly being TRBD2 (7 bases). This CDR3 is 16 amino acids long. Germline-derived CDR1 and CDR2 are SGDLS and YYNGEE. The ends were cut back, 2 bases at V and 1 base at J, with 14 bases in the middle. Full variable domain (outside the CDR3, taken from reference TRBV9 and TRBJ2-3): DSGVTQTPKHLITATGQRVTLRCSPRSGDLSVYWYQQSLDQGLQFLIQYYNGEERAKGNILERFSAQQFPDLHSELNLSSLELGDSALYFCASSVGGGFGTDTQYFGPGTRLTVL.

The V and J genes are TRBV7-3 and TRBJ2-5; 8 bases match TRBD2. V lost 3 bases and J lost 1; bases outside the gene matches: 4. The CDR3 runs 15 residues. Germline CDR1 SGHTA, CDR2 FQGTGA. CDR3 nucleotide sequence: TGTGCCAGCAGCTTCTCCAGCGGGGGCCAAGAGACCCAGTACTTC. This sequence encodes CASSFSSGGQETQYF.